This TCR beta chain was captured in a study of CD8 T cells in Susac syndrome. Germline CDR1 is MGHRA and CDR2 is YSYEKL. The CDR3 totals 14 residues. Trimming pared 6 bases from V and 5 bases from J, leaving 14 bases between. After extraction with the RNeasy kit, roughly 0.45 to 1 ug of the RNA was reverse transcribed using random hexamers. TCRdb reprocessed the immunoSEQ multiplex PCR reads via MiXCR and lists one record per CDR3 protein. The table shows some 77,000 distinct CDR3 sequences, with 85% to 95% occurring only once. The source material was CD4+ T cells from PBMCs. V and J are TRBV4-1 and TRBJ2-1; D possibly corresponds to TRBD2 (5 bases). The TCR originated in a human donor with Susac syndrome. CDR3 amino acids: CASRYLARDNEQFF. The DNA for the CDR3 is TGCGCCAGCAGGTATCTAGCTAGGGACAATGAGCAGTTCTTC.